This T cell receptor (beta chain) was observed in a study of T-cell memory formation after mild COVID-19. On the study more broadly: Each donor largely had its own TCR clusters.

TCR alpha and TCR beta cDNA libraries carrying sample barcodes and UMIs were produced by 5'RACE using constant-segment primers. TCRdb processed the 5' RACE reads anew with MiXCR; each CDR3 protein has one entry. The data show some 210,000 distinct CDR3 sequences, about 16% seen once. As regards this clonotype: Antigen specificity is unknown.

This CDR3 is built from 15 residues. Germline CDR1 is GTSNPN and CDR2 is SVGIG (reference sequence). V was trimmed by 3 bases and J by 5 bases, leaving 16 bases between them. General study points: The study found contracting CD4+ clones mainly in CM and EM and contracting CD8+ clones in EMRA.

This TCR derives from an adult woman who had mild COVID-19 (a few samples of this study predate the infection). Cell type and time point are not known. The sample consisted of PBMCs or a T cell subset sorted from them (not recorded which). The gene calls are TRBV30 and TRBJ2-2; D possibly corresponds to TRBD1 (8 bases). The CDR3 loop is CAWRKTGGGTGELFF. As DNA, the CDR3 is TGTGCCTGGAGAAAAACAGGGGGGGGAACCGGGGAGCTGTTTTTT.